This is a list of T cell receptor beta chains from one sample in a study of blood T cell repertoires in COVID-19. Assay used: immunoSEQ multiplex PCR; TCRdb lists only in-frame clones, some missing. The sample lists 150,000 to 200,000 clones; roughly 80% were seen once. Sequenced input: PBMCs or T cells enriched from blood (not recorded which). All receptors derive from a woman aged 55 to 70 who had recovered from COVID-19. Each CDR3 is given with its conserved first and last residue. The order of the fields is V gene, D gene, J gene, clone size, CDR3 protein, CDR3 DNA. A D gene is named only where the DNA matches it firmly. Size is omitted from some rows. Given values are once, few, many or a class for expanded clones.

v_call: TRBV4-1
d_call: NA
j_call: TRBJ2-3
clone_size: few
cdr3_aa: CASSQGTGGQYF
cdr3_nt: TGCGCCAGCAGCCAGGGGACCGGGGGTCAGTATTTT

v_call: TRBV28
d_call: NA
j_call: TRBJ2-2
clone_size: NA
cdr3_aa: CASSLSRVKSTGELFF
cdr3_nt: TGTGCCAGCAGTTTATCTCGGGTTAAGAGCACCGGGGAGCTGTTTTTT

v_call: TRBV2
d_call: NA
j_call: TRBJ1-1
clone_size: NA
cdr3_aa: CASSDMWPMNTEAFF
cdr3_nt: TGTGCCAGCAGTGACATGTGGCCGATGAACACTGAAGCTTTCTTT

v_call: TRBV25-1
d_call: TRBD1
j_call: TRBJ1-2
clone_size: NA
cdr3_aa: CASSEPTGNYGYTF
cdr3_nt: TGTGCCAGCAGTGAACCGACAGGGAACTATGGCTACACCTTC

v_call: TRBV5-1
d_call: NA
j_call: TRBJ2-1
clone_size: NA
cdr3_aa: CASSVETSPFEFF
cdr3_nt: TGCGCCAGCAGCGTAGAGACTAGTCCCTTTGAGTTCTTC

v_call: TRBV5-6
d_call: TRBD1
j_call: TRBJ1-3
clone_size: NA
cdr3_aa: CASSPRTGVLGGNTIYF
cdr3_nt: TGTGCCAGCAGCCCGCGGACAGGAGTATTAGGTGGAAACACCATATATTTT

v_call: TRBV7-2
d_call: TRBD2
j_call: TRBJ2-5
clone_size: NA
cdr3_aa: CASGRLAGGQETQYF
cdr3_nt: TGTGCCAGCGGCAGACTAGCGGGGGGGCAAGAGACCCAGTACTTC

v_call: TRBV5-4
d_call: TRBD1
j_call: TRBJ1-2
clone_size: NA
cdr3_aa: CASSLLGGGNDYGYTF
cdr3_nt: TGTGCCAGCAGCTTGCTTGGAGGGGGCAATGACTATGGCTACACCTTC

v_call: TRBV5-1
d_call: NA
j_call: TRBJ2-5
clone_size: NA
cdr3_aa: CASSLRRDKVLRETQYF
cdr3_nt: TGCGCCAGCAGCTTACGACGGGACAAAGTGTTAAGAGAGACCCAGTACTTC

v_call: TRBV24-1
d_call: TRBD2
j_call: TRBJ2-1
clone_size: NA
cdr3_aa: CATSDSLAGPNEQFF
cdr3_nt: TGTGCCACCAGTGATAGTCTAGCGGGGCCAAATGAGCAGTTCTTC

v_call: TRBV10-3
d_call: TRBD1
j_call: TRBJ1-2
clone_size: NA
cdr3_aa: CAISQGAYGYTF
cdr3_nt: TGTGCCATCTCCCAGGGGGCCTATGGCTACACCTTC

v_call: TRBV27
d_call: TRBD1
j_call: TRBJ1-1
clone_size: NA
cdr3_aa: CASSRQGTDTEAFF
cdr3_nt: TGTGCCAGCAGCCGACAGGGCACCGACACTGAAGCTTTCTTT

v_call: TRBV18
d_call: NA
j_call: TRBJ1-2
clone_size: NA
cdr3_aa: CASSPPERRVEGYTF
cdr3_nt: TGTGCCAGCTCACCGCCCGAGCGCCGAGTAGAAGGCTACACCTTC

v_call: TRBV11-2
d_call: TRBD2
j_call: TRBJ2-3
clone_size: NA
cdr3_aa: CASRGGLISTDTQYF
cdr3_nt: TGTGCCAGCCGGGGGGGCCTAATTAGCACAGATACGCAGTATTTT

v_call: TRBV19
d_call: TRBD1
j_call: TRBJ2-3
clone_size: NA
cdr3_aa: CASSPRGTGGFTDTQYF
cdr3_nt: TGTGCCAGTAGTCCGAGGGGGACAGGGGGATTCACAGATACGCAGTATTTT

v_call: TRBV3-1/TRBV3-2
d_call: TRBD1
j_call: TRBJ2-5
clone_size: NA
cdr3_aa: CASSQEGWDRETQYF
cdr3_nt: TGTGCCAGCAGCCAAGAAGGTTGGGACAGAGAGACCCAGTACTTC

v_call: TRBV7-2
d_call: TRBD1
j_call: TRBJ2-5
clone_size: NA
cdr3_aa: CASSLVVDRETQYF
cdr3_nt: TGTGCCAGCAGCTTAGTGGTGGACAGGGAGACCCAGTACTTC

v_call: TRBV4-1
d_call: TRBD1
j_call: TRBJ2-2
clone_size: once
cdr3_aa: CASSHDRGPYTGELFF
cdr3_nt: TGCGCCAGCAGCCACGACAGGGGGCCCTACACCGGGGAGCTGTTTTTT

v_call: TRBV10-1
d_call: TRBD2
j_call: TRBJ2-2
clone_size: NA
cdr3_aa: CASSESKQGGAGELFF
cdr3_nt: TGCGCCAGCAGTGAGTCGAAGCAGGGAGGGGCCGGGGAGCTGTTTTTT

v_call: TRBV10-3
d_call: NA
j_call: TRBJ2-7
clone_size: NA
cdr3_aa: CAISENGVAEQYF
cdr3_nt: TGTGCCATCAGTGAAAACGGGGTCGCGGAGCAGTACTTC

v_call: TRBV4-2
d_call: NA
j_call: TRBJ2-7
clone_size: NA
cdr3_aa: CASSQDPGIAYEQYF
cdr3_nt: TGTGCCAGCAGCCAAGATCCGGGGATCGCCTACGAGCAGTACTTC

v_call: TRBV6-6
d_call: TRBD1
j_call: TRBJ1-6
clone_size: NA
cdr3_aa: CASSLTGDGSPLHF
cdr3_nt: TGTGCCAGCAGTCTTACAGGGGACGGATCACCCCTCCACTTT

v_call: TRBV4-2
d_call: TRBD1
j_call: TRBJ1-1
clone_size: NA
cdr3_aa: CASSRTDRGTEAFF
cdr3_nt: TGTGCCAGCAGCCGCACGGACAGGGGCACTGAAGCTTTCTTT

v_call: TRBV5-5
d_call: NA
j_call: TRBJ1-2
clone_size: NA
cdr3_aa: CASSLDLANYGYTF
cdr3_nt: TGTGCCAGCAGCTTGGATCTAGCTAACTATGGCTACACCTTC

v_call: TRBV5-6
d_call: NA
j_call: TRBJ1-2
clone_size: once
cdr3_aa: CASGEGFDYGYTF
cdr3_nt: TGTGCCAGCGGGGAGGGCTTCGACTATGGCTACACCTTC

v_call: TRBV12-3/TRBV12-4
d_call: NA
j_call: TRBJ1-4
clone_size: NA
cdr3_aa: CASSPQGEKLFF
cdr3_nt: TGTGCCAGCAGTCCCCAGGGGGAAAAACTGTTTTTT

v_call: TRBV18
d_call: TRBD2
j_call: TRBJ2-7
clone_size: NA
cdr3_aa: CASSPPGLAGGPYEQYF
cdr3_nt: TGTGCCAGCTCACCACCCGGACTAGCGGGGGGGCCCTACGAGCAGTACTTC

v_call: TRBV5-1
d_call: NA
j_call: TRBJ2-3
clone_size: NA
cdr3_aa: CASKRGGYTDTQYF
cdr3_nt: TGCGCCAGTAAAAGGGGGGGCTACACAGATACGCAGTATTTT

v_call: TRBV4-1
d_call: NA
j_call: TRBJ1-1
clone_size: NA
cdr3_aa: CASSQFEGAEAFF
cdr3_nt: TGCGCCAGCAGCCAATTCGAGGGGGCTGAAGCTTTCTTT

v_call: TRBV11-2
d_call: NA
j_call: TRBJ2-3
clone_size: NA
cdr3_aa: CASSLGPHLRTDTQYF
cdr3_nt: TGTGCCAGCAGCTTAGGCCCACATCTGCGCACAGATACGCAGTATTTT

v_call: TRBV27
d_call: NA
j_call: TRBJ2-3
clone_size: NA
cdr3_aa: CASSSLPGITDTQYF
cdr3_nt: TGTGCCAGCAGTTCCCTACCAGGGATCACAGATACGCAGTATTTT

v_call: TRBV11-2
d_call: TRBD2
j_call: TRBJ2-3
clone_size: NA
cdr3_aa: CASSYGLAGSDTQYF
cdr3_nt: TGTGCCAGCAGCTACGGACTAGCGGGGTCAGATACGCAGTATTTT

v_call: TRBV11-2
d_call: TRBD1
j_call: TRBJ1-6
clone_size: NA
cdr3_aa: CASSLGPTGEPLHF
cdr3_nt: TGTGCCAGCAGCTTAGGGCCGACAGGGGAACCCCTCCACTTT

v_call: TRBV7-6
d_call: TRBD1
j_call: TRBJ1-2
clone_size: NA
cdr3_aa: CASRERQGDGYTF
cdr3_nt: TGTGCCAGCAGGGAGCGACAGGGGGATGGCTACACCTTC

v_call: TRBV7-2
d_call: NA
j_call: TRBJ2-3
clone_size: NA
cdr3_aa: CASSLELVADTQYF
cdr3_nt: TGTGCCAGCAGCTTAGAATTAGTCGCAGATACGCAGTATTTT

v_call: TRBV15
d_call: TRBD1
j_call: TRBJ2-7
clone_size: NA
cdr3_aa: CATSTGGWLSYEQYF
cdr3_nt: TGTGCCACCAGCACAGGGGGCTGGCTCTCCTACGAGCAGTACTTC

v_call: TRBV4-1
d_call: TRBD2
j_call: TRBJ2-7
clone_size: NA
cdr3_aa: CASSQAAGGSGYEQYF
cdr3_nt: TGCGCCAGCAGCCAAGCAGCGGGGGGTAGTGGCTACGAGCAGTACTTC

v_call: TRBV4-1
d_call: TRBD1
j_call: TRBJ1-1
clone_size: NA
cdr3_aa: CASSLDRGRTEAFF
cdr3_nt: TGCGCCAGCAGCCTAGACAGGGGGCGGACTGAAGCTTTCTTT

v_call: TRBV10-2
d_call: NA
j_call: TRBJ1-1
clone_size: few
cdr3_aa: CASSESQGIAFF
cdr3_nt: TGCGCCAGCAGTGAGAGCCAGGGTATAGCTTTCTTT

v_call: TRBV18
d_call: TRBD2
j_call: TRBJ2-5
clone_size: NA
cdr3_aa: CASSQSKLAGAQETQYF
cdr3_nt: TGTGCCAGCTCACAAAGTAAACTAGCGGGGGCCCAAGAGACCCAGTACTTC